This T cell receptor beta chain was obtained from a study of blood T cell repertoires in COVID-19. Trimming removed 2 bases from V and 4 bases from J; junction bases left unmatched: 1. The CDR3 runs to 15 residues. Germline V CDR1 and CDR2: SGHTA, FQGNSA. Original processing notes: Amplifying reference gene primers gave estimates of nucleated cell counts. Sequencing used immunoSEQ multiplex PCR; TCRdb keeps in-frame clones, though not all of them. V, J and clone size derive from that table, while D and trimming were established from the DNA sequence. The table shows over 120,000 clones, with 84% occurring only once.

Material for sequencing was peripheral blood. The source is a human donor in a cohort sampled during active COVID-19. This chain joins TRBV7-2 and TRBJ2-5; 13 nucleotides match TRBD2. This CDR3 reads CASSLTSGGAETQYF. The CDR3 DNA sequence: TGTGCCAGCAGCTTAACTAGCGGGGGGGCAGAGACCCAGTACTTC.